The T cell receptor beta chain described here comes from a study of shared clonotypes between healthy human individuals. Study-wide points: In having few donors, the study represented limited genetic and exposure-history diversity. Generation probabilities of non-shared clonotypes were lower (relative to those shared by all four donors).

Details on this clone: Its target is unknown.

Sequencing was at deep level. Generated by immunoSEQ multiplex PCR, the TCRdb table keeps only in-frame clones and is missing some. The sample holds approximately 640,000 clones, 90% seen once. V gave up 2 bases and J gave up 3 bases, with 5 bases separating them. Germline V lookup: CDR1 MNHEY, CDR2 SVGAGI. The CDR3 consists of 13 residues. V gene TRBV6-5 combines with J gene TRBJ1-3, with D uncertain. The source material was memory CD8+ T cells from PBMCs. Subset meaning: CD45RO+ cells pooled with CCR7-negative TemRA cells. This sequence originates from a man between 18 and 29 years old in good health. Some clones in this sample may be carry-over from other donors' samples. The CDR3, as DNA: TGTGCCAGCAGTTACAGGGTTGGAAACACCATATATTTT. It translates to CASSYRVGNTIYF.